What follows are 25 T cell receptor beta chains derived from one specimen sequenced in a study of long-term antiretroviral therapy in people with HIV. Runs used v3.0 of the immunoSEQ assay and were done at survey level. Clones were sequenced by immunoSEQ multiplex PCR, and TCRdb holds only the in-frame ones, with some missing. The profile shows about 39,000 clones, 86% of them singletons. The sequencing used unsorted PBMCs, collected 1.2 years after starting antiretroviral therapy. The receptors were gathered from a woman in her 50s with HIV.

The V call is TRBV14, the J call TRBJ2-5; D might be TRBD1 (6 bases). Germline V CDR1 and CDR2: SGHDN, FVKESK. CDR3 size: 13 residues. Trimming took 4 bases from V and 2 from J, leaving 8 bases between them. CDR3 nucleotide sequence: TGTGCCAGCAGCCGTGGACAGCAAGAGACCCAGTACTTC. Translating gives CASSRGQQETQYF. Full variable domain (remainder filled in from reference TRBV14 and TRBJ2-5): EAGVTQFPSHSVIEKGQTVTLRCDPISGHDNLYWYRRVMGKEIKFLLHFVKESKQDESGMPNNRFLAERTGGTYSTLKVQPAELEDSGVYFCASSRGQQETQYFGPGTRLLVL.

This chain links TRBV2 with TRBJ2-7, with 10 bases matching TRBD1. The CDR3 loop spans 15 amino acids. The germline V gene has CDR1 SNHLY and CDR2 FYNNEI. V was clipped by 6 bases and J by 3 bases; unmatched bases: 8. CDR3 nucleotide sequence: TGTGCCAGCAGCGGACGACAGGGGGCGGGCTACGAGCAGTACTTC. Translation gives CASSGRQGAGYEQYF.

The chain employs TRBV27 and TRBJ1-1, with D hard to call. The V gene lost 5 bases and the J gene lost 6 bases, with 13 bases spanning the gap. Germline-derived CDR1 and CDR2 are MNHEY and SMNVEV (reference sequence). CDR3 length: 13 amino acids. The CDR3 sequence: CASSGRRESEAFF. Here the CDR3 DNA reads TGTGCCAGCAGTGGTAGGAGGGAGTCTGAAGCTTTCTTT.

The V gene is TRBV30, the J gene TRBJ2-5, with TRBD1 matching 7 bases. There are 13 residues in the CDR3. CDR1 and CDR2 from the germline V gene are GTSNPN and SVGIG (reference sequence). Trimming cost V 4 bases and J 5 bases; bases outside gene matches: 7. As DNA, the CDR3 is TGTGCCTGGAAGGGGGCCCCCCAGGAGACCCAGTACTTC. Amino acids: CAWKGAPQETQYF.

The chain employs TRBV12-5 and TRBJ2-7, with 8 bases identical to TRBD1. The CDR3 is 14 amino acids. The junction had 9 bases not matched to a gene; V was cut back by 5 bases and J by 6 bases. Looked up from germline, CDR1 is LGHNT and CDR2 is FRNRAP. CDR3 nucleotide sequence: TGTGCTAGTGGTCCCCGGACAGGGCTGGCCGAGCAGTACTTC. It translates to CASGPRTGLAEQYF.

The chain joins TRBV4-2 to TRBJ2-2, with D possibly matching TRBD1 (5 bases). Germline CDR1 reads LGHNA; CDR2 reads YNFKEQ. The CDR3 is 17 amino acids. Between the trimmed V and J ends, which lost 3 bases and 0 bases, there was a span of 14 bases. The DNA for the CDR3 is TGTGCCAGCAGCCATCCAGTGGACATCACGAACACCGGGGAGCTGTTTTTT. Its protein is CASSHPVDITNTGELFF.

The chain joins TRBV9 to TRBJ2-7; D unclear. The CDR3 totals 13 residues. The V gene lost 3 bases and the J gene lost 5 bases, with 12 bases spanning the gap. Germline CDR1 reads SGDLS; CDR2 reads YYNGEE. CDR3 sequence reads: CASSEDGLDEQYF. In DNA form, the CDR3 reads TGTGCCAGCAGCGAAGACGGTCTTGACGAGCAGTACTTC.

This clone turned up a few times. The chain couples TRBV15 to TRBJ1-5; possibly TRBD1 for D (5 bases). Trimming cost V 3 bases and J 2 bases, with 17 bases left between them. Per germline, CDR1 LNHNV and CDR2 YYDKDF (reference sequence). CDR3 length equals 17 residues. The CDR3 here is CATSRTLDIRGNQPQHF. DNA of the CDR3: TGTGCCACCAGCAGGACCCTGGACATACGAGGCAATCAGCCCCAGCATTTT.

This chain links TRBV7-9 with TRBJ1-2; no clear D gene. The germline V and J ends were trimmed by 0 bases and 0 bases, with 8 bases remaining between them. This CDR3 has 15 residues. The germline gives CDR1 SEHNR, CDR2 FQNEAQ (reference sequence). The CDR3 nucleotides are TGTGCCAGCAGCTTAGCGATGAGGGCTAACTATGGCTACACCTTC. Protein: CASSLAMRANYGYTF.

This chain joins TRBV27 and TRBJ1-3; D gene unclear. Germline V gives CDR1 MNHEY, CDR2 SMNVEV (reference sequence). The CDR3 loop spans 13 amino acids. Trimming took off 0 bases at V and 4 bases at J, with 4 bases between the two ends. CDR3 coding DNA: TGTGCCAGCAGTTTATCGGGGGGAAACACCATATATTTT. Translation: CASSLSGGNTIYF.

The chain links TRBV6-5 to TRBJ1-5; 10 nucleotides match TRBD1. This CDR3 contains 13 residues. The germline V gene has CDR1 MNHEY and CDR2 SVGAGI. The V gene end was trimmed by 5 bases and the J gene end by 6 bases; junction bases not matched to a gene: 1. CDR3 amino acids: CASSRDRGQPQHF. The CDR3 DNA sequence: TGTGCCAGCAGTCGGGACAGGGGTCAGCCCCAGCATTTT.

CDR3 residues: CAVVGGGNTIYF. CDR3 coding DNA: TGTGCCGTCGTGGGGGGGGGAAACACCATATATTTT. This rearrangement joins TRBV27 to TRBJ1-3; possibly TRBD1 for D (5 bases). The CDR3 consists of 12 residues. V was cut by 11 bases and J by 4 bases, with 12 bases left in between. The germline V gene encodes CDR1 MNHEY and CDR2 SMNVEV (reference sequence).

This chain joins TRBV13 and TRBJ1-1; no reliable D call. The germline V and J ends were trimmed by 1 base and 1 base, with 7 bases remaining between them. This CDR3 has 14 residues. Per the germline V gene, CDR1 is PRHDT and CDR2 is FYEKMQ (reference sequence). The CDR3 region has the DNA TGTGCCAGCAGCTTAGTACGGGGGAACACTGAAGCTTTCTTT. Amino acid sequence: CASSLVRGNTEAFF. The full variable domain, in which reference TRBV13 and TRBJ1-1 provide the parts outside the CDR3, is AAGVIQSPRHLIKEKRETATLKCYPIPRHDTVYWYQQGPGQDPQFLISFYEKMQSDKGSIPDRFSAQQFSDYHSELNMSSLELGDSALYFCASSLVRGNTEAFFGQGTRLTVV.

V is TRBV4-3 and J is TRBJ2-6; D is unclear. The germline V gene has CDR1 LGHNA and CDR2 YSLEER. The CDR3 has 16 residues. Trimming took off 0 bases at V and 0 bases at J, with 6 bases between the two ends. CDR3: CASSQDTVSGANVLTF. For the CDR3, the DNA is TGCGCCAGCAGCCAAGATACGGTCTCTGGGGCCAACGTCCTGACTTTC.

As concerns this clone: One end of the junction is discordant with germline, which a read error may explain. The J gene is TRBJ2-3, the V gene TRBV7-7, with 10 bases lining up with TRBD2. This CDR3 has 15 residues. Germline values: CDR1 SSHAT, CDR2 FNYEAQ (reference sequence). The CDR3 DNA sequence: TGTGCTAGCAGCGAAGCGGGGGGGCCGATCGATACGCAGTATTTT. This sequence encodes CASSEAGGPIDTQYF.

The rearrangement joins TRBV6-4 to TRBJ2-1; weak D call: TRBD1 (6 bases). The CDR3 has 16 amino acids. Trimming stripped 9 bases from V and 8 bases from J, with 26 bases between. CDR1 is MRHNA and CDR2 is SNTAGT in the germline V gene. The CDR3 nucleotides are TGTGCCAGTCTTGATGAAGTGGGACAACTCGACTATGAGCAGTTCTTC. Amino acids: CASLDEVGQLDYEQFF.

This chain links TRBV18 with TRBJ1-3; D uncertain. Trimming took 1 base from V and 0 from J, leaving 7 bases between them. This CDR3 has 15 amino acids. Germline V gene lookup returns CDR1 KGHSH and CDR2 LQKENI. CDR3 region: CASSPLVASGNTIYF. The DNA for the CDR3 is TGTGCCAGCTCACCACTCGTGGCCTCTGGAAACACCATATATTTT.

J is TRBJ1-2 and V is TRBV15; D is unclear. Trimming took 4 bases from V and 0 from J, leaving 12 bases between them. CDR3 length: 15 residues. The V gene's germline CDR1 is LNHNV and CDR2 YYDKDF (reference sequence). DNA of the CDR3: TGTGCCACCAGCATTGAGGGCAGTACTAACTATGGCTACACCTTC. Its translation is CATSIEGSTNYGYTF.

CDR3: CASRTGGSQPQHF. The CDR3 nucleotides are TGTGCCAGCCGGACAGGGGGCAGTCAGCCCCAGCATTTT. The gene calls are TRBV19 and TRBJ1-5, with 11 bases fitting TRBD1. Germline lookup yields CDR1 LNHDA and CDR2 SQIVND (reference sequence). The CDR3 extends over 13 amino acids. The trim removed 9 bases at V and 6 bases at J, leaving 4 bases unmatched. The entire variable domain, with the rest obtained from reference TRBV19 and TRBJ1-5, is as follows: DGGITQSPKYLFRKEGQNVTLSCEQNLNHDAMYWYRQDPGQGLRLIYYSQIVNDFQKGDIAEGYSVSREKKESFPLTVTSAQKNPTAFYLCASRTGGSQPQHFGDGTRLSIL.

This chain uses TRBV5-4 with TRBJ1-3; D possibly corresponds to TRBD1 (5 bases). V lost 4 bases and J 2 bases, leaving 13 bases between the germline ends. CDR3 length: 15 amino acids. The germline CDR1 and CDR2 sequences are SGHNT and YYREEE (reference sequence). CDR3 sequence: CASSPAGGTGNTIYF. The CDR3 DNA is TGTGCCAGCAGCCCCGCCGGGGGAACTGGAAACACCATATATTTT.

This chain links TRBV5-8 with TRBJ1-1, with a weak D call TRBD1 (5 bases). V was trimmed by 4 bases and J by 1 base, leaving 17 bases between them. The CDR3 spans 16 residues. Germline assignment: CDR1 SGHTS and CDR2 YDEGEE. CDR3 DNA: TGTGCCAGCAGCCACGACAAGGGGCCCTCGAACACTGAAGCTTTCTTT. This translates into CASSHDKGPSNTEAFF.

The chain joins TRBV2 to TRBJ1-3; D is uncertain. The CDR3 consists of 15 residues. With 8 bases removed from V and 0 bases from J, the gap between germline ends came to 14 bases. The germline CDR1 and CDR2 sequences are SNHLY and FYNNEI. The CDR3 sequence is CASEEVGFSGNTIYF. The CDR3 bases are TGTGCCAGCGAAGAAGTCGGGTTCTCTGGAAACACCATATATTTT.

The chain recombines TRBV6-1 with TRBJ1-2, with D maybe TRBD1 (5 bases). Trimming took 5 bases from V and 6 from J, leaving 16 bases between them. The CDR3 contains 14 residues. CDR1 and CDR2 (germline): MNHNS, SASEGT. The CDR3 DNA sequence: TGTGCCAGCAGTCTGACAGCTGCTGGGGATGGCTACACCTTC. Translating it yields CASSLTAAGDGYTF.

This clone turned up a few times. The rearrangement joins TRBV7-8 to TRBJ1-5; 8 bases line up with TRBD1. The CDR3 runs 16 residues. Looked up from germline, CDR1 is SGHVS and CDR2 is FQNEAQ. V shed 5 bases, J shed 4 bases, and the junction held 10 bases outside the gene matches. The chain's CDR3 is CASSQPRDRLNQPQHF. CDR3 DNA sequence: TGTGCCAGCAGCCAACCCCGGGACAGGTTAAATCAGCCCCAGCATTTT.

Only one count was recorded for this clone. In DNA form, the CDR3 reads TGTGCCAGCAGTGTGTTCAGAAACCAAGAGACCCAGTACTTC. Amino acids: CASSVFRNQETQYF. J is TRBJ2-5 and V is TRBV2; D ambiguous. The germline V gene encodes CDR1 SNHLY and CDR2 FYNNEI. V was shortened by 4 bases and J by 0 bases, with 9 bases between the two germline ends. The CDR3 is made up of 14 amino acids.